Only one count was recorded for the clone carrying this T cell receptor (beta chain). The CDR3 consists of 17 residues. V lost 2 bases, J lost 0 bases, and 16 bases lay in between. Germline loops: CDR1 WNHNN, CDR2 SYGVQD (reference sequence). This sample is part of a study of blood T cell repertoires in COVID-19. In the original analysis: Cell counts per sample came from amplifying reference gene primers. Repertoires were generated with immunoSEQ multiplex PCR, while TCRdb's copy carries only in-frame clones and drops some. That table gives V, J and clone size, and the DNA gave D and trimming. The sample holds more than 85,000 clones, about 90% seen once.

The sequence was obtained from a man between 18 and 35 years old with acute or convalescent COVID-19. The sample comprised peripheral blood. The gene calls are TRBV10-1 and TRBJ1-1; unclear D gene. CDR3 region: CASSEKKAGRMNTEAFF. The DNA of the CDR3 is TGCGCCAGCAGTGAGAAGAAGGCAGGTCGCATGAACACTGAAGCTTTCTTT.